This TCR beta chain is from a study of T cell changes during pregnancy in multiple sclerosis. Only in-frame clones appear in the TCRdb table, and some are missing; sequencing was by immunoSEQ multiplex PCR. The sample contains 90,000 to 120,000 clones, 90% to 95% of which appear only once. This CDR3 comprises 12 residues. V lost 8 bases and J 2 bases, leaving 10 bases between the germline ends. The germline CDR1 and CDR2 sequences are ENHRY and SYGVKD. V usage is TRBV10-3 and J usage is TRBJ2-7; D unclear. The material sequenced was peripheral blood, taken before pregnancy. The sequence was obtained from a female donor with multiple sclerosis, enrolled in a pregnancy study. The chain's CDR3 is CAIGKSTYEQYF. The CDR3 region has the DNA TGTGCCATCGGTAAGTCCACCTACGAGCAGTACTTC.